This T cell receptor (beta chain) comes out of a study of OX40 agonist ivuxolimab in advanced cancers. Study background: Intravenous ivuxolimab at 0.01 to 10 mg/kg was given to patients every 2 weeks. Mean age around 60 years, range about 23 to 80; approximately 83% male.

The assay was immunoSEQ multiplex PCR, and TCRdb's table has in-frame clones only and misses some. The profile shows 80,000 or so clones, around nine tenths of them singletons. Whole-study results and caveats: Nonresponders included some who also had low normalized T-cell clonal expansion. CD4+ T cells averaged fewer expanded clones than CD8+ T cells.

Notes on this clone: No antigen is known for it.

The input for sequencing was CD4+ or CD8+ T cells sorted from blood, taken in a trial of the OX40 agonist ivuxolimab. The clonotype was recovered from an adult with an advanced solid tumor such as melanoma, head and neck, liver or kidney cancer.

CDR3 sequence reads: CASSLGTGVDEKLFF. CDR3 nucleotide sequence: TGTGCCAGTAGTCTGGGGACAGGGGTAGATGAAAAACTGTTTTTT. This sequence joins TRBV19 and TRBJ1-4, with TRBD1 identical over 10 bases. V lost 5 bases to trimming and J lost 6 bases; unmatched junction nucleotides: 6. CDR1 and CDR2 from the germline V gene are LNHDA and SQIVND (reference sequence). The CDR3 is 15 residues long.